Presented here are 5 T cell receptor beta chains from one specimen sequenced in a study of shared T cell receptors in the human thymus. Assay used: immunoSEQ multiplex PCR; TCRdb lists only in-frame clones, some missing. The sample consists of about 610,000 clones, more than 75% of them appearing once. The data were also submitted as part of a second study, on human thymus T cells.

Sequenced sample: thymocytes. The receptors originated from a boy under two years old with a congenital heart defect.

Here the CDR3 reads CASRRPSGGTDTQYF. The CDR3 region has the DNA TGTGCCAGCAGGAGACCTAGCGGGGGCACAGATACGCAGTATTTT. The rearrangement joins TRBV27 to TRBJ2-3; the match to TRBD2 covers 9 bases. The CDR3 contains 15 residues. CDR1 MNHEY and CDR2 SMNVEV come from the germline V gene (reference sequence). Germline trimming cut 6 bases from V and 1 base from J; bases unmatched to any gene: 5.

The chain combines TRBV4-3 with TRBJ2-3; D might be TRBD2 (7 bases). The CDR3 length is 15 residues. Germline loops: CDR1 LGHNA, CDR2 YSLEER. The V and J ends lost 0 bases and 5 bases respectively, with 12 bases between them. The CDR3 DNA follows: TGCGCCAGCAGCCAAGATCGGGGGGCGGGAGATACGCAGTATTTT. This encodes CASSQDRGAGDTQYF.

The chain combines TRBV9 with TRBJ2-4; possible D gene TRBD2, 7 bases. CDR3 length: 12 amino acids. With 8 bases removed from V and 7 bases from J, the gap between germline ends came to 13 bases. Germline V gene data show CDR1 as SGDLS and CDR2 as YYNGEE. The CDR3 sequence: CASAGAMNIQYF. The CDR3 DNA follows: TGTGCCAGTGCGGGGGCGATGAACATTCAGTACTTC.

V is TRBV5-4 and J is TRBJ2-7; D call uncertain. Deletions cut 4 bases from V and 4 bases from J, with 15 bases between. In germline, CDR1 is SGHNT, CDR2 YYREEE (reference sequence). The CDR3 contains 14 residues. This chain's CDR3 is CASSRFGPLYEQYF. CDR3 nucleotides: TGTGCCAGCAGCCGCTTTGGGCCTCTATACGAGCAGTACTTC.

V is TRBV6-1 and J is TRBJ2-1; the match to TRBD2 covers 7 bases. J gave up 4 bases and V 6 bases, and 6 bases lay outside the gene matches. This CDR3 region has 14 residues. Germline V gene data show CDR1 as MNHNS and CDR2 as SASEGT. For the CDR3, the DNA is TGTGCCAGCAGCGGACTAGGTCGGTACAATGAGCAGTTCTTC. Translated, it gives CASSGLGRYNEQFF.